Below are 14 T cell receptor beta chains sequenced from a single sample in a study of T cells in Graves' hyperthyroidism and ophthalmopathy. RNA transcripts gave rise to amplified TCR beta CDR3 regions. The TCR CDR3 was amplified in a first-round RT-PCR using the HTBI primer set. TCRdb reprocessed the multiplex PCR reads with MiXCR, giving one entry per CDR3 protein. The data contain roughly 650,000 distinct CDR3 sequences, roughly 16% of them seen just once; the ten biggest clones take up less than 3.5%. Sequencing used blood. The source is a woman in her thirties or forties with Graves' ophthalmopathy.

This clonotype was seen a handful of times. The rearrangement uses TRBV7-9 and TRBJ1-1, with a weak D call TRBD1 (5 bases). Looked up from germline, CDR1 is SEHNR and CDR2 is FQNEAQ (reference sequence). CDR3 length: 14 residues. The V and J ends lost 2 bases and 6 bases respectively, with 13 bases between them. CDR3 sequence: CASSLLQATAEAFF. CDR3 DNA: TGTGCCAGCAGCTTACTACAGGCAACTGCTGAAGCTTTCTTT.

The chain links TRBV27 to TRBJ2-7; TRBD1 matches at 7 bases. The CDR3 length is 15 residues. Looked up from germline, CDR1 is MNHEY and CDR2 is SMNVEV (reference sequence). V lost 6 bases, J lost 4 bases, and 12 bases stayed unmatched. CDR3 amino acids: CASRTGQERFYEQYF. Here the CDR3 DNA reads TGTGCCAGCAGAACTGGACAGGAAAGATTTTACGAGCAGTACTTC.

The gene calls are TRBV27 and TRBJ1-2; D uncertain. Trimming pared 2 bases from V and 5 bases from J, leaving 9 bases between. The CDR3 has 13 residues. CDR1 MNHEY and CDR2 SMNVEV come from the germline V gene (reference sequence). CDR3 loop: CASSLKFGYGYTF. The CDR3 DNA follows: TGTGCCAGCAGTTTAAAGTTCGGGTATGGCTACACCTTC.

This clonotype was detected only a few times. This chain joins TRBV3-1 and TRBJ2-1, with D possibly TRBD2 on 7 matching bases. CDR3 size: 15 residues. With 3 bases removed from V and 7 bases from J, the gap between germline ends came to 16 bases. CDR1 is LGHDT and CDR2 is YNNKEL in the germline V gene (reference sequence). CDR3 bases: TGTGCCAGCAGCCAGGTGGCGGGGGCAACGAATGAGCAGTTCTTC. Its protein is CASSQVAGATNEQFF.

The gene calls are TRBV9 and TRBJ2-7, with a tentative D call TRBD1 (6 bases). Germline CDR1 reads SGDLS; CDR2 reads YYNGEE. The CDR3 sequence is 14 residues long. V lost 0 bases, J lost 5 bases, and 12 bases lay in between. Written as DNA, the CDR3 is TGTGCCAGCAGCGTAGAGGTCAGGGGAAACGAGCAGTACTTC. Protein product: CASSVEVRGNEQYF.

This clonotype was recorded a few times. V gene TRBV20-1 combines with J gene TRBJ1-1; D may be TRBD1 (5 bases). Trimming removed 2 bases at V and 5 bases at J, with 18 bases between. Germline loops: CDR1 DFQATT, CDR2 SNEGSKA (reference sequence). The CDR3 runs to 15 residues. CDR3 in DNA: TGCAGTGCTAGAACATTTGGGGCAGGGTGGACTGAAGCTTTCTTT. Translated: CSARTFGAGWTEAFF.

At least ten counts were recorded for this clonotype. This chain connects TRBV7-8 to TRBJ2-3; D may be TRBD1 or TRBD2 (5 bases each). The V gene lost 2 bases and the J gene lost 2 bases, with 17 bases spanning the gap. The V gene's germline CDR1 is SGHVS and CDR2 FQNEAQ. CDR3 length: 17 residues. CDR3 sequence: CASSLTVRSGHTDTQYF. The CDR3 coding sequence is TGTGCCAGCAGCTTAACCGTAAGGAGCGGACACACAGATACGCAGTATTTT.

In this sample, this clonotype turned up a few times. This CDR3 is CASSPQEEEKLFF. The CDR3 region has the DNA TGTGCCAGCTCACCTCAAGAAGAAGAAAAACTGTTTTTT. The chain couples TRBV18 to TRBJ1-4; D unresolved. Trimming stripped 3 bases from V and 8 bases from J, with 10 bases between. Per germline, CDR1 KGHSH and CDR2 LQKENI. CDR3 length: 13 residues. Full variable domain (outside the CDR3, taken from reference TRBV18 and TRBJ1-4): NAGVMQNPRHLVRRRGQEARLRCSPMKGHSHVYWYRQLPEEGLKFMVYLQKENIIDESGMPKERFSAEFPKEGPSILRIQQVVRGDSAAYFCASSPQEEEKLFFGSGTQLSVL.

The chain joins TRBV29-1 to TRBJ1-2, with TRBD1 as a possible D gene (5 bases). The CDR3 loop spans 12 amino acids. The germline V gene encodes CDR1 SQVTM and CDR2 ANQGSEA. Trimming took off 7 bases at V and 7 bases at J, with 16 bases between the two ends. CDR3 DNA: TGCAGCGCCCCCGGAGTGGGGGGTGGCTACACCTTC. Its translation: CSAPGVGGGYTF.

This clonotype occurred a few times. With a much larger clone just one base away, this may be a read error. V is TRBV20-1 and J is TRBJ2-2; 7 nucleotides match TRBD2. With 3 bases clipped from V and 2 bases from J, the junction kept 3 bases outside the gene matches. CDR1 DFQATT and CDR2 SNEGSKA come from the germline V gene (reference sequence). The CDR3 extends over 14 amino acids. The CDR3 protein is CSASSSGNTGELFF. In nucleotides, the CDR3 is TGCAGTGCTAGCTCTAGCGGAAACACCGGGGAGCTGTTTTTT.

This chain connects TRBV30 to TRBJ2-1; TRBD2 agrees at 8 bases. V trimming: 0 bases; J trimming: 10 bases; junction bases outside the gene matches: 8. This CDR3 is 14 amino acids long. CDR1 GTSNPN and CDR2 SVGIG come from the germline V gene (reference sequence). CDR3 in amino acids: CAWSVAGVSGEQFF. The CDR3 DNA reads TGTGCCTGGAGTGTAGCGGGAGTCTCTGGCGAGCAGTTCTTC.

Concerning this clonotype itself: A clone one base away is much larger, so this may be a read error. This rearrangement joins TRBV7-2 to TRBJ2-1, with 9 bases aligning to TRBD1. V lost 5 bases to trimming and J lost 6 bases; unmatched junction nucleotides: 5. Per germline, CDR1 SGHTA and CDR2 FQGNSA. This CDR3 comprises 14 residues. CDR3 protein: CASSPGTGTNEQFF. CDR3 DNA: TGTGCCAGCAGCCCCGGGACAGGGACCAATGAGCAGTTCTTC. Drawing the rest from reference TRBV7-2 and TRBJ2-1, the complete variable domain is GAGVSQSPSNKVTEKGKDVELRCDPISGHTALYWYRQSLGQGLEFLIYFQGNSAPDKSGLPSDRFSAERTGGSVSTLTIQRTQQEDSAVYLCASSPGTGTNEQFFGPGTRLTVL.

This clonotype was seen at least ten times. The chain links TRBV7-6 to TRBJ2-3; no reliable D call. The CDR3 spans 15 residues. Trimming removed 5 bases from V and 2 bases from J, with 14 bases in between. Germline CDR1 reads SGHVS; CDR2 reads FNYEAQ. CDR3 sequence (DNA): TGTGCCAGCAGCCCCCGTGGAACCAACACAGATACGCAGTATTTT. Its translation: CASSPRGTNTDTQYF.

The sample holds one count of this clonotype. V gene TRBV6-1 combines with J gene TRBJ2-2; D is uncertain. Germline loops: CDR1 MNHNS, CDR2 SASEGT. Trimming shortened V by 4 bases and J by 4 bases, and 10 bases separated the two germline ends. The CDR3 extends over 14 amino acids. In DNA form, the CDR3 reads TGTGCCAGCAGTGTACAACACGTCACCGGGGAGCTGTTTTTT. Its translation: CASSVQHVTGELFF.